This T cell receptor beta chain was identified during a study of shared clonotypes between healthy human individuals. Measured with immunoSEQ multiplex PCR; TCRdb has only the in-frame clones, and not every one. The repertoire includes about a million clones, around 74% of them detected once, and 1.4% to 1.5% sits in the top ten. Germline V gives CDR1 WNHNN, CDR2 SYGVQD (reference sequence). The ends were cut back, 4 bases at V and 3 bases at J, with 8 bases in the middle. This CDR3 has 13 amino acids. For this clone: The same CDR3 can be traced to other DNA sequences in this sample.

Sequenced input: memory CD4+ T cells sorted from blood. Subset: CD45RA-negative fraction. This TCR derives from a young man in good health. The chain recombines TRBV10-1 with TRBJ2-3, with D hard to call. The CDR3 DNA sequence: TGCGCCAGCAGTGCCGGTGGAACAGATACGCAGTATTTT. Encoded protein: CASSAGGTDTQYF.